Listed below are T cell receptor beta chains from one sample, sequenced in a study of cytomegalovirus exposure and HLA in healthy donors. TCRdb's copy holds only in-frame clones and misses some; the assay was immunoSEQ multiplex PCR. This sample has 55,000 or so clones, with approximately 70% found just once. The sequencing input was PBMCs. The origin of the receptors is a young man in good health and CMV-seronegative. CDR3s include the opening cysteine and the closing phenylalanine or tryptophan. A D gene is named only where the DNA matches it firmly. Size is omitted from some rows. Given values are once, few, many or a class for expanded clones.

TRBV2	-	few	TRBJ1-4	TGTGCCAGCAGCCCCTCCGGCGGGGGATCTCAAAAACTGTTTTTT	CASSPSGGGSQKLFF
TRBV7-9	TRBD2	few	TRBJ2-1	TGTGCCAGCAGCCTCAGCGGGAGTACCTACAATGAGCAGTTCTTC	CASSLSGSTYNEQFF
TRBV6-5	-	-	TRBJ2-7	TGTGCCAGCAGTTACGGTCAGGGGATTATCTACGAGCAGTACTTC	CASSYGQGIIYEQYF
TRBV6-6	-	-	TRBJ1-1	TGTGCCAGCAGTTACTCACAGGACACTGAAGCTTTCTTT	CASSYSQDTEAFF
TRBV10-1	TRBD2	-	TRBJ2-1	TGCGCCAGCAGTGATGTAGCGGGAGCGCATGAGCAGTTCTTC	CASSDVAGAHEQFF
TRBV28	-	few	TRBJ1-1	TGTGCCAGCAGGGTAGAAACTGAAGCTTTCTTT	CASRVETEAFF
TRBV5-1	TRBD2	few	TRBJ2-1	TGCGCCAGCAGCTTAGGACTAGCGGGAGGTAACAATGAGCAGTTCTTC	CASSLGLAGGNNEQFF
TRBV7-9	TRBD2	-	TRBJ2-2	TGTGCCAGCAGCTTCCGGGGGGGCGGGGAGCTGTTTTTT	CASSFRGGGELFF
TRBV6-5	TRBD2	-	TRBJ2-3	TGTGCCAGCAGTATAGCGGGAGAACGCGATACGCAGTATTTT	CASSIAGERDTQYF
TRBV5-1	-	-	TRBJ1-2	TGCGCCAGCAGCCCCTCACTCGGGGGTAACTATGGCTACACCTTC	CASSPSLGGNYGYTF
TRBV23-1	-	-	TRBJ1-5	TGCGCCAGCACCCCCCTTGGAGGGTCGTTGGATCAGCCCCAGCATTTT	CASTPLGGSLDQPQHF